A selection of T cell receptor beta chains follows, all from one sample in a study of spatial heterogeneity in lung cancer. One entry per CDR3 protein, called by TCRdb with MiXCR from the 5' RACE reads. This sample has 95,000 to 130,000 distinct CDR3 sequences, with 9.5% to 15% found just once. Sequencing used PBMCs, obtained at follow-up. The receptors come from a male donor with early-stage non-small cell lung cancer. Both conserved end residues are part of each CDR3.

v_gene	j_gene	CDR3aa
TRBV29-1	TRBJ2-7	CSVGSGGPGYEQYF
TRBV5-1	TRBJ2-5	CASSLAKSGAYETQYF
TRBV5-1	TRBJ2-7	CASSLRVLGQGNEQYF
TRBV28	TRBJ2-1	CASSFSVVEQFF
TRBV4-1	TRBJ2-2	CASSQDVRGLTGELFF
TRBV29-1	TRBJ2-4	CSVSDRGYIQYF
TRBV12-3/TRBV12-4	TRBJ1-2	CASSASGSYGYTF
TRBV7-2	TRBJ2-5	CASSLVPDPNQETQYF
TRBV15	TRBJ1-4	CATSRAGAEKLFF
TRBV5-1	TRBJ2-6	CANSPTVTPGAYVLTF
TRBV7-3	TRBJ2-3	CASSFPPFPSGPDTQYF
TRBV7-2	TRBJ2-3	CASSFWEAGRTDTQYF
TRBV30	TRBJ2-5	CAWAGGIQETQYF
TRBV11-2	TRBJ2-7	CASSLLAGGREQYF
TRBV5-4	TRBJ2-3	CASSPGGDTDTQYF
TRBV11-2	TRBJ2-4	CASSPLLLRDTRNIQYF
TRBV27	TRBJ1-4	CASSLSRHSNEKLFF
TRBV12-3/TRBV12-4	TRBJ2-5	CASSLGSLQETQYF
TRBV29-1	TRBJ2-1	CSVERNNEQFF
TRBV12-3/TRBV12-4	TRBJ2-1	CASSLTSGGAIDEQFF
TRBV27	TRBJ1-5	CASSLGSRGPQHF
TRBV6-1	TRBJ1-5	CASTGQAAGNQPQHF
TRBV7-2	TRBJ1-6	CASSLVAGQGPHLYNSPLHF
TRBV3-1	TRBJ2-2	CASSQGQGARGTGELFF
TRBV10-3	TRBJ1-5	CASTKGASQPQHF
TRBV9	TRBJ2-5	CASSVVQGGQETQYF
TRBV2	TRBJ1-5	CASRLDRNQPQHF
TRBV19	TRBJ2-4	CASSASEVYPSDIQYF
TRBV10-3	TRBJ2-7	CAISGDRGHEQYF
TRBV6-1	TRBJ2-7	CASAKGYEQYF
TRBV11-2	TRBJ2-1	CASSSGGLSPHNEQFF
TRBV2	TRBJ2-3	CASSHRLQGVTQYF
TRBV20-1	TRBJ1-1	CSASRQGRYTEAFF
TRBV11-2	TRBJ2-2	CASSPGTGNTGELFF
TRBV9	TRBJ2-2	CASSTRTSGGPANTGELFF
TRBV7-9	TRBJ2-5	CASKTNRETQYF
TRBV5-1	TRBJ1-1	CASSEGVGRTEAFF
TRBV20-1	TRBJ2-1	CSATGTSEVEQFF
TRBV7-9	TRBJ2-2	CASKADRVTGELFF